This record concerns one TCR beta chain sequence. This sample was included in a study of shared clonotypes between healthy human individuals. CDR1 is SGHDT, CDR2 YYEEEE, per germline. This CDR3 is built from 13 residues. At a deep level, the assay was run. Under the authors' procedure: Junction-only immunoSEQ sequences carried no quality scores, so filtering differed. Measured with immunoSEQ multiplex PCR; TCRdb has only the in-frame clones, and not every one. Clone size and V and J calls were adopted from that table, with D and trimming inferred from the DNA. The sample lists just over 2,000,000 clones, 95% occurring once. Healthy HIV-negative adults with no recent acute infections or vaccinations were recruited as donors. The donors were all Caucasian adults (living in Nashville, Tennessee).

Source material: naive CD4+ T cells sorted from blood. Subset of the sample: CD45RA+ positively selected. This receptor was identified in a man in his late teens or twenties in good health. The rearrangement links TRBV5-6 to TRBJ1-2; TRBD1 aligns across 8 bases. The CDR3 sequence is CSSQGAVFSGYTF. As DNA, the CDR3 is TGTAGTAGTCAGGGGGCGGTATTCTCTGGCTACACCTTC.